The T cell receptor beta chain under discussion was sequenced for a study of shared clonotypes between healthy human individuals. Naive CD8 isolation took CD45RO-negative cells positively selected for CCR7 and excluded terminally differentiated effector memory CD45RA+ cells. Every donor, a Caucasian adult, lived in Nashville, Tennessee. The CDR3 sequence is 13 residues long. CDR1 SGHNT and CDR2 YYREEE come from the germline V gene (reference sequence). The V gene lost 7 bases and the J gene lost 0 bases, with 10 bases spanning the gap. This clone showed up just once. Several immunoSEQ plates received, in even portions, the genomic DNA of each subset. Sorted-subset replicate PCRs used about 180 ng DNA, about 30,000 T cell genomes. The protocol was immunoSEQ multiplex PCR, while the TCRdb copy is restricted to in-frame clones and leaves out a portion. Among more than 2 million clones listed, about 94% were seen once.

This clonotype was obtained from a man younger than 35 in good health. Some clones in this sample may be carry-over from other donors' samples. Source material: naive CD8+ T cells from PBMCs. The rearrangement uses TRBV5-4 and TRBJ1-1; TRBD1 might be the D (6 bases). The CDR3 region is CASRTGMNTEAFF. The DNA for the CDR3 is TGTGCCAGCCGTACAGGGATGAACACTGAAGCTTTCTTT.